The 26 T cell receptor beta chains in this list originate from one sample, sequenced in a study of human T cells and chemical hapten exposure. TCRdb fed the RACE reads into MiXCR, producing one record per CDR3 protein. The sample records about 80,000 distinct CDR3 sequences, around 15% being singletons. Time point described: pre-sensitization, week 0. Treatment meaning: therapeutic diphenylcyclopropenone sensitization with weekly scalp DPC. Sequenced here: whole blood, sampled in connection with sensitization to the hapten diphenylcyclopropenone (DPC). These TCRs come from a woman between 45 and 65 years old with alopecia areata. Some clones in this sample may be carry-over from other donors' samples.

This clonotype appeared a few times. The chain recombines TRBV7-9 with TRBJ2-5; D may be TRBD2 (5 bases). V was trimmed by 2 bases and J by 3 bases, leaving 13 bases between them. The CDR3 totals 15 residues. Germline V gene data show CDR1 as SEHNR and CDR2 as FQNEAQ (reference sequence). The CDR3 DNA follows: TGTGCCAGCAGCTTATGGCGGTCGGGGAAAGAGACCCAGTACTTC. Protein: CASSLWRSGKETQYF.

The chain links TRBV16 to TRBJ2-1; the D gene is possibly TRBD1 (5 bases). Between the trimmed V and J ends, which lost 7 bases and 2 bases, there was a span of 12 bases. This CDR3 contains 14 residues. The germline V gene has CDR1 KGHSY and CDR2 FQNENV. CDR3 nucleotide sequence: TGTGCCAGCAAGACAGACCAGACCTACAATGAGCAGTTCTTC. Encoded protein: CASKTDQTYNEQFF.

This clonotype has just a few counts. The chain carries TRBV11-2 and TRBJ2-4; the D gene is possibly TRBD1 (6 bases). The length of the CDR3 is 15 residues. Germline V gene data show CDR1 as SGHAT and CDR2 as FQNNGV. V was pared by 0 bases and J by 7 bases, with 13 bases between. The CDR3 here is CASSLDLNRANIQYF. The CDR3 bases are TGTGCCAGCAGCTTAGATCTAAACAGGGCGAACATTCAGTACTTC. The full variable domain, its missing parts supplied by reference TRBV11-2 and TRBJ2-4, is EAGVAQSPRYKIIEKRQSVAFWCNPISGHATLYWYQQILGQGPKLLIQFQNNGVVDDSQLPKDRFSAERLKGVDSTLKIQPAKLEDSAVYLCASSLDLNRANIQYFGAGTRLSVL.

This sequence joins TRBV12-3 or TRBV12-4 and TRBJ1-5; 7 bases line up with TRBD1. V was pared by 5 bases and J by 2 bases, with 9 bases of the junction left unmatched. This CDR3 is built from 16 residues. The CDR3: CASSPPGQSGNQPQHF. As DNA, the CDR3 is TGTGCCAGCAGTCCCCCGGGACAGTCCGGCAATCAGCCCCAGCATTTT.

Only a few counts were recorded for this clonotype. The chain links TRBV11-3 to TRBJ2-4; 13 bases line up with TRBD2. The CDR3 consists of 16 residues. V was pared by 4 bases and J by 8 bases, with 8 bases of the junction left unmatched. Germline V gives CDR1 SGHNT, CDR2 YENEEA. The CDR3 is CASSYGLAGVSHIQYF. CDR3 in DNA: TGTGCCAGCAGCTATGGACTAGCGGGAGTTAGTCACATTCAGTACTTC.

V is TRBV11-3 and J is TRBJ1-1; 10 nucleotides line up with TRBD1. The CDR3 is made up of 12 amino acids. Germline V gene sequence: CDR1 SGHNT, CDR2 YENEEA. The junction had 4 bases not matched to a gene; V was cut back by 4 bases and J by 11 bases. The CDR3 loop is CASSYGTGAAFF. In DNA form, the CDR3 reads TGTGCCAGCAGCTATGGGACAGGGGCGGCTTTCTTT.

The rearrangement joins TRBV28 to TRBJ1-1; D is possibly TRBD1 (5 bases). CDR3 length: 16 residues. Trimming pared 2 bases from V and 3 bases from J, leaving 16 bases between. Germline assignment: CDR1 MDHEN and CDR2 SYDVKM. CDR3 region: CASSLGGTRLDTEAFF. CDR3 in DNA: TGTGCCAGCAGTTTAGGGGGTACTAGGTTAGACACTGAAGCTTTCTTT.

V usage is TRBV11-2 and J usage is TRBJ2-1; 12 bases line up with TRBD2. The V gene end was trimmed by 5 bases and the J gene end by 4 bases; junction bases not matched to a gene: 9. Germline V gene data show CDR1 as SGHAT and CDR2 as FQNNGV. CDR3 length: 17 residues. In nucleotides, the CDR3 is TGTGCCAGCAGCCTATCACTAGCGGGAGGACAGTACAATGAGCAGTTCTTC. Amino acid sequence: CASSLSLAGGQYNEQFF. The whole variable domain, filled in from reference TRBV11-2 and TRBJ2-1, reads EAGVAQSPRYKIIEKRQSVAFWCNPISGHATLYWYQQILGQGPKLLIQFQNNGVVDDSQLPKDRFSAERLKGVDSTLKIQPAKLEDSAVYLCASSLSLAGGQYNEQFFGPGTRLTVL.

The rearrangement links TRBV6-2 or TRBV6-3 to TRBJ2-5; D is undetermined. The germline V and J ends were trimmed by 6 bases and 2 bases, with 10 bases remaining between them. Germline V gene data show CDR1 as MNHEY and CDR2 as SVGEGT. This CDR3 is built from 13 residues. The CDR3 protein is CASRFWLQETQYF. Written as DNA, the CDR3 is TGTGCCAGCAGGTTTTGGCTTCAAGAGACCCAGTACTTC.

This clonotype was found many times. The chain combines TRBV11-1 with TRBJ1-3; the D is unclear. This CDR3 is built from 16 residues. V shed 1 base and J shed 0 bases, with 10 bases lying between them. Germline lookup yields CDR1 SGHAT and CDR2 FQDESV (reference sequence). CDR3 sequence reads: CASSLGGPNSGNTIYF. In nucleotides, the CDR3 is TGTGCCAGCAGCTTAGGAGGACCGAACTCTGGAAACACCATATATTTT. The full variable domain, in which reference TRBV11-1 and TRBJ1-3 provide the parts outside the CDR3, is EAEVAQSPRYKITEKSQAVAFWCDPISGHATLYWYRQILGQGPELLVQFQDESVVDDSQLPKDRFSAERLKGVDSTLKIQPAELGDSAMYLCASSLGGPNSGNTIYFGEGSWLTVV.

The genes are TRBV27 and TRBJ1-5, with D uncertain. CDR3 length: 15 amino acids. V gave up 0 bases and J gave up 2 bases, with 8 bases separating them. Germline CDR1 is MNHEY and CDR2 is SMNVEV (reference sequence). In nucleotides, the CDR3 is TGTGCCAGCAGTTTATCCCTTTACGGCAATCAGCCCCAGCATTTT. Translating it yields CASSLSLYGNQPQHF.

This clonotype was found many times. The chain is built from TRBV27 and TRBJ1-2, with D perhaps TRBD1 (6 bases). Per germline, CDR1 MNHEY and CDR2 SMNVEV (reference sequence). The germline V and J ends were trimmed by 5 bases and 2 bases, with 12 bases remaining between them. The CDR3 extends over 14 amino acids. CDR3 in DNA: TGTGCCAGCAGTATACAGGGAGCGAACTATGGCTACACCTTC. As protein: CASSIQGANYGYTF.

This clonotype was observed at least ten times. The rearrangement uses TRBV18 and TRBJ2-7, with TRBD1 matching 8 bases. The V gene's germline CDR1 is KGHSH and CDR2 LQKENI. The V gene end was trimmed by 3 bases and the J gene end by 6 bases; junction bases not matched to a gene: 13. CDR3 length: 16 residues. In DNA form, the CDR3 reads TGTGCCAGCTCACCGGGGACAGGACAACTGCGATCCGAGCAGTACTTC. Encoded protein: CASSPGTGQLRSEQYF.

This clonotype came up a few times. The chain uses TRBV28 and TRBJ1-2, with 7 bases matching TRBD1. The germline CDR1 and CDR2 sequences are MDHEN and SYDVKM. V lost 8 bases and J lost 2; bases outside the gene matches: 2. CDR3 size: 12 residues. CDR3 sequence: CASQGGNYGYTF. The DNA of the CDR3 is TGTGCCAGCCAGGGGGGGAACTATGGCTACACCTTC.

The chain joins TRBV25-1 to TRBJ2-1; D is possibly TRBD1 (6 bases). V lost 6 bases and J 0 bases, leaving 15 bases between the germline ends. The CDR3 totals 16 residues. The germline V gene has CDR1 MGHDK and CDR2 SYGVNS. CDR3 loop: CASSPYRASSYNEQFF. Here the CDR3 DNA reads TGTGCCAGCAGCCCCTACAGGGCAAGCTCCTACAATGAGCAGTTCTTC.

This chain links TRBV18 with TRBJ1-6; D is uncertain. Germline V gene lookup returns CDR1 KGHSH and CDR2 LQKENI. V dropped 3 bases and J dropped 8 bases, with 11 bases sitting between them. CDR3 length: 14 amino acids. The CDR3 DNA reads as TGTGCCAGCTCACCGCGGGGTGGGGATTCACCCCTCCACTTT. It codes for CASSPRGGDSPLHF.

In its sample, this clonotype was seen a few times. The chain combines TRBV18 with TRBJ1-2; possible D gene TRBD1, 6 bases. V was cut by 1 base and J by 8 bases, with 11 bases left in between. CDR1 KGHSH and CDR2 LQKENI come from the germline V gene. The CDR3 has 13 amino acids. The CDR3 coding sequence is TGTGCCAGCTCACCACAAACGGGGGCGGGCTACACCTTC. It translates to CASSPQTGAGYTF.

This clonotype was found many times. CDR3 loop: CASSLSRGETQYF. CDR3 bases: TGTGCCAGCAGCTTATCCAGAGGAGAGACCCAGTACTTC. The chain carries TRBV7-2 and TRBJ2-5, with unresolved D. Trimming took off 2 bases at V and 4 bases at J, with 8 bases between the two ends. This CDR3 comprises 13 residues. Germline V gene sequence: CDR1 SGHTA, CDR2 FQGNSA.

This clonotype was seen at least ten times. The chain links TRBV29-1 to TRBJ2-7; 9 nucleotides agree with TRBD2. Germline V gives CDR1 SQVTM, CDR2 ANQGSEA. V shed 0 bases, J shed 4 bases, and the junction held 4 bases outside the gene matches. The CDR3 has 14 amino acids. CDR3: CSVEDPSGTYEQYF. The CDR3 nucleotides are TGCAGCGTTGAAGATCCTAGCGGGACATACGAGCAGTACTTC.

The sample holds one count of this clonotype. J is TRBJ1-6 and V is TRBV10-3; tentative D call: TRBD1 (5 bases). The CDR3 contains 14 residues. Germline V gives CDR1 ENHRY, CDR2 SYGVKD. V lost 8 bases and J lost 5, with 13 bases in between. The CDR3: CAIWLGRNNSPLHF. The CDR3 bases are TGTGCCATCTGGTTGGGACGGAATAATTCACCCCTCCACTTT.

V usage is TRBV7-9 and J usage is TRBJ2-3; D call uncertain. Germline lookup yields CDR1 SEHNR and CDR2 FQNEAQ (reference sequence). Trimming cost V 0 bases and J 0 bases, with 1 base left between them. The CDR3 is made up of 13 amino acids. Here the CDR3 DNA reads TGTGCCAGCAGCTTAGCGAGCACAGATACGCAGTATTTT. Encoded protein: CASSLASTDTQYF.

This clonotype was counted ten times or more. The chain carries TRBV6-2 or TRBV6-3 and TRBJ2-3; possibly TRBD2 for D (5 bases). The V and J ends lost 2 bases and 4 bases respectively, with 10 bases between them. The CDR3 consists of 14 residues. The germline V gene has CDR1 MNHEY and CDR2 SVGEGT. CDR3 nucleotides: TGTGCCAGCAGTTACGCGACTATTTCAGATACGCAGTATTTT. Protein product: CASSYATISDTQYF.

The gene calls are TRBV7-2 and TRBJ2-5, with a possible D match to TRBD2 (5 bases). The ends were cut back, 5 bases at V and 4 bases at J, with 14 bases in the middle. Germline V CDR1 and CDR2: SGHTA, FQGNSA. CDR3 length: 14 residues. CDR3 region: CASSQLGERETQYF. CDR3 sequence (DNA): TGTGCCAGCAGCCAACTGGGAGAAAGAGAGACCCAGTACTTC. The complete variable domain, with remaining parts taken from reference TRBV7-2 and TRBJ2-5, reads GAGVSQSPSNKVTEKGKDVELRCDPISGHTALYWYRQSLGQGLEFLIYFQGNSAPDKSGLPSDRFSAERTGGSVSTLTIQRTQQEDSAVYLCASSQLGERETQYFGPGTRLLVL.

This chain links TRBV29-1 with TRBJ2-7, with D maybe TRBD1 (5 bases). Germline V gene sequence: CDR1 SQVTM, CDR2 ANQGSEA. The CDR3 is made up of 12 amino acids. Trimming stripped 7 bases from V and 2 bases from J, with 12 bases between. DNA of the CDR3: TGCAGCGGGGGCTCAGGGACCTACGAGCAGTACTTC. This gives the protein CSGGSGTYEQYF.

The table lists this clonotype with a few counts. This chain joins TRBV5-4 and TRBJ2-1, with 7 bases identical to TRBD2. The V and J ends lost 1 base and 2 bases, in that order; junction bases with no gene match: 9. The CDR3 covers 17 residues. Germline V CDR1 and CDR2: SGHNT, YYREEE (reference sequence). The CDR3 DNA is TGTGCCAGCAGCTTGTCGCCTAGCGGTTACACCTACAATGAGCAGTTCTTC. Protein: CASSLSPSGYTYNEQFF.

This clonotype was detected only a few times. The chain is built from TRBV20-1 and TRBJ2-2; D remains unclear. The CDR3 covers 14 residues. Trimming left V 2 bases short and J 0 bases short, with 7 bases between. CDR1 is DFQATT and CDR2 is SNEGSKA in the germline V gene (reference sequence). This CDR3 reads CSARRIANTGELFF. The CDR3 region has the DNA TGCAGTGCTAGAAGGATCGCGAACACCGGGGAGCTGTTTTTT.